This TCR beta chain derives from a study of cytomegalovirus exposure and HLA in healthy donors. Findings and caveats of the study: Several of the most significant clusters appeared linked to common viral pathogens, based on a later analysis.

PCR amplification relied on 60 Vbeta primers (plus 13 Jbeta primers). Measured with immunoSEQ multiplex PCR; TCRdb has only the in-frame clones, and not every one. Among about 130,000 clones listed, about three quarters were seen once. This CDR3 has 16 amino acids. This clone showed up just a few times. The antigen is not known. The TCR was taken from a man between 35 and 55 years old in good health and CMV-seropositive. The sample consisted of PBMCs. The chain carries TRBV21-1 and TRBJ2-7; the table's TRBD1 call for D was not verified on the DNA. TRBV21-1 is described as a pseudogene. CDR3 sequence reads: CASSAPKGGCPYEQYF. CDR3 bases: TGTGCCAGCAGCGCCCCAAAAGGGGGATGCCCCTACGAGCAGTACTTC.